These 4 T cell receptor beta chains came from one sample sequenced in a study of T cells in Graves' hyperthyroidism and ophthalmopathy. Amplification of TCR beta CDR3 regions was performed using RNA transcripts as template. Initially, a first-round RT-PCR of the TCR CDR3 employed the HTBI primer set. TCRdb re-analysed the multiplex PCR reads in MiXCR, keeping a single row per CDR3 protein. The table lists 300,000 to 350,000 distinct CDR3 sequences, around 18% of them singletons, with around a sixth in the top ten. The sample was blood. These receptors were taken from a middle-aged woman with Graves' ophthalmopathy.

This clonotype was recorded at least ten times. The chain carries TRBV6-1 and TRBJ2-4, with D possibly TRBD1 on 6 matching bases. The CDR3 is 16 amino acids. CDR1 MNHNS and CDR2 SASEGT come from the germline V gene. V dropped 6 bases and J dropped 0 bases, with 15 bases sitting between them. The CDR3 DNA sequence: TGTGCCAGCAGCCCTCAGGGGCGCTCAGCCAAAAACATTCAGTACTTC. Translated, it gives CASSPQGRSAKNIQYF.

This clonotype was counted at least ten times. The rearrangement uses TRBV20-1 and TRBJ2-5, with D perhaps TRBD2 (6 bases). V gave up 2 bases and J gave up 4 bases, with 17 bases separating them. The CDR3 is 15 residues long. Germline lookup yields CDR1 DFQATT and CDR2 SNEGSKA (reference sequence). In nucleotides, the CDR3 is TGCAGTGCTAGATATAATATGGGACTGCTAGAGACCCAGTACTTC. Translated, it gives CSARYNMGLLETQYF.

This clonotype was observed at least ten times. V and J are TRBV11-2 and TRBJ2-5, with D unresolved. V lost 5 bases and J lost 3, with 7 bases in between. This CDR3 region has 12 residues. Germline V CDR1 and CDR2: SGHAT, FQNNGV. The CDR3 bases are TGTGCCAGCAGCCAAGCTGAAGAGACCCAGTACTTC. Translation gives CASSQAEETQYF. The full variable domain, rest sourced from reference TRBV11-2 and TRBJ2-5, is EAGVAQSPRYKIIEKRQSVAFWCNPISGHATLYWYQQILGQGPKLLIQFQNNGVVDDSQLPKDRFSAERLKGVDSTLKIQPAKLEDSAVYLCASSQAEETQYFGPGTRLLVL.

The chain is built from TRBV5-1 and TRBJ2-3; 15 positions match TRBD2. Germline V gene data show CDR1 as SGHRS and CDR2 as YFSETQ. V lost 4 bases and J lost 3; bases outside the gene matches: 9. The CDR3 is made up of 18 amino acids. CDR3 sequence: CASSPRTSGRGGTDTQYF. CDR3 in DNA: TGCGCCAGCAGCCCCAGGACTAGCGGGAGGGGGGGGACAGATACGCAGTATTTT. Full variable domain (missing parts from reference TRBV5-1 and TRBJ2-3): KAGVTQTPRYLIKTRGQQVTLSCSPISGHRSVSWYQQTPGQGLQFLFEYFSETQRNKGNFPGRFSGRQFSNSRSEMNVSTLELGDSALYLCASSPRTSGRGGTDTQYFGPGTRLTVL.